Listed below are T cell receptor beta chains from one sample, sequenced in a study of blood T cell repertoires in COVID-19. Sequenced by immunoSEQ multiplex PCR; TCRdb stores in-frame clones only, minus some. The sample consists of some 270,000 clones, 89% of them appearing once. What was sequenced was peripheral blood. All receptors derive from a middle-aged woman who had recovered from COVID-19. CDR3s include the opening cysteine and the closing phenylalanine or tryptophan. D genes are given only for firm matches. For some rows the clone size is stated as once, few or many, or as a class when expanded; others skip it.

abundance: .; j_gene: TRBJ2-2; d_gene: TRBD2; v_gene: TRBV11-3; CDR3aa: CASSRRGLAGAGELFF; CDR3nt: TGTGCCAGCAGCCGCCGCGGACTAGCGGGGGCGGGGGAGCTGTTTTTT
abundance: .; j_gene: TRBJ1-5; d_gene: TRBD1; v_gene: TRBV19; CDR3aa: CASIGTGVSNQPQHF; CDR3nt: TGTGCCAGTATTGGGACAGGGGTTAGCAATCAGCCCCAGCATTTT
abundance: once; j_gene: TRBJ2-3; d_gene: TRBD2; v_gene: TRBV30; CDR3aa: CAWSGSSGVSTDTQYF; CDR3nt: TGTGCCTGGAGTGGGTCTAGCGGGGTTAGCACAGATACGCAGTATTTT
abundance: .; j_gene: TRBJ2-3; d_gene: .; v_gene: TRBV18; CDR3aa: CASSQGVAGAGDTQYF; CDR3nt: TGTGCCAGCTCGCAGGGCGTGGCGGGGGCTGGAGATACGCAGTATTTT
abundance: .; j_gene: TRBJ2-7; d_gene: TRBD1; v_gene: TRBV18; CDR3aa: CASSPRTGGSYEQYF; CDR3nt: TGTGCCAGCTCACCACGGACAGGAGGCTCCTACGAGCAGTACTTC
abundance: .; j_gene: TRBJ1-4; d_gene: TRBD1; v_gene: TRBV6-6; CDR3aa: CASSRTGTGGTNEKLFF; CDR3nt: TGTGCCAGCAGCCGAACCGGGACAGGGGGGACTAATGAAAAACTGTTTTTT
abundance: .; j_gene: TRBJ2-1; d_gene: .; v_gene: TRBV20-1; CDR3aa: CSASPIQGGQGDEQFF; CDR3nt: TGCAGTGCTAGTCCAATTCAGGGGGGCCAGGGGGATGAGCAGTTCTTC
abundance: few; j_gene: TRBJ1-6; d_gene: .; v_gene: TRBV3-1/TRBV3-2; CDR3aa: CASSPSGVRNSPLHF; CDR3nt: TGTGCCAGCAGTCCCTCGGGGGTAAGGAATTCACCCCTCCACTTT
abundance: .; j_gene: TRBJ1-2; d_gene: .; v_gene: TRBV5-4; CDR3aa: CASSSRVVGYTF; CDR3nt: TGTGCCAGCAGCTCCAGGGTCGTCGGCTACACCTTC
abundance: .; j_gene: TRBJ2-1; d_gene: .; v_gene: TRBV4-3; CDR3aa: CASSQDPRHPSYNEQFF; CDR3nt: TGCGCCAGCAGCCAAGATCCCCGACACCCCTCCTACAATGAGCAGTTCTTC
abundance: .; j_gene: TRBJ2-5; d_gene: TRBD2; v_gene: TRBV5-1; CDR3aa: CASSLDGLADEEETQYF; CDR3nt: TGCGCCAGCAGCTTGGATGGACTAGCGGATGAGGAAGAGACCCAGTACTTC
abundance: .; j_gene: TRBJ1-5; d_gene: TRBD1; v_gene: TRBV19; CDR3aa: CASSTGTGGDQPQHF; CDR3nt: TGTGCCAGTAGTACCGGGACAGGGGGGGATCAGCCCCAGCATTTT
abundance: once; j_gene: TRBJ2-1; d_gene: TRBD2; v_gene: TRBV19; CDR3aa: CATNNVAGGRNEQFF; CDR3nt: TGTGCCACTAATAATGTAGCGGGGGGGCGGAATGAGCAGTTCTTC
abundance: once; j_gene: TRBJ2-7; d_gene: .; v_gene: TRBV27; CDR3aa: CASSPRQYEQYF; CDR3nt: TGTGCCAGCAGTCCCCGACAGTACGAGCAGTACTTC
abundance: once; j_gene: TRBJ2-7; d_gene: TRBD1; v_gene: TRBV29-1; CDR3aa: CSVQPGQGSYEQYF; CDR3nt: TGCAGCGTCCAACCGGGACAGGGTAGCTACGAGCAGTACTTC
abundance: .; j_gene: TRBJ2-7; d_gene: .; v_gene: TRBV18; CDR3aa: CASSPIGSGEQYF; CDR3nt: TGTGCCAGCTCACCGATAGGGTCGGGAGAGCAGTACTTC
abundance: .; j_gene: TRBJ1-1; d_gene: .; v_gene: TRBV6-1; CDR3aa: CAHRWTVNTEAFF; CDR3nt: TGTGCCCACAGATGGACAGTGAACACTGAAGCTTTCTTT
abundance: .; j_gene: TRBJ2-3; d_gene: .; v_gene: TRBV11-3; CDR3aa: CASSLGGRNTDTQYF; CDR3nt: TGTGCCAGCAGCTTAGGAGGTAGAAACACAGATACGCAGTATTTT
abundance: .; j_gene: TRBJ1-1; d_gene: .; v_gene: TRBV28; CDR3aa: CASSLPDRPNTEAFF; CDR3nt: TGTGCCAGCAGTTTACCCGACAGACCGAACACTGAAGCTTTCTTT
abundance: .; j_gene: TRBJ1-1; d_gene: TRBD1; v_gene: TRBV19; CDR3aa: CASSLMDRMNTEAFF; CDR3nt: TGTGCCAGTAGTTTGATGGACAGGATGAACACTGAAGCTTTCTTT
abundance: .; j_gene: TRBJ2-7; d_gene: TRBD1; v_gene: TRBV11-2; CDR3aa: CASSLSGQGMVYEQYF; CDR3nt: TGTGCCAGCAGCTTAAGTGGACAGGGGATGGTCTACGAGCAGTACTTC
abundance: .; j_gene: TRBJ1-3; d_gene: TRBD1; v_gene: TRBV15; CDR3aa: CATSRLTDRAGNTIYF; CDR3nt: TGTGCCACCAGCAGACTTACAGACAGGGCTGGAAACACCATATATTTT
abundance: .; j_gene: TRBJ2-2; d_gene: .; v_gene: TRBV7-9; CDR3aa: CASSSTANTGELFF; CDR3nt: TGTGCCAGCAGCTCAACAGCAAACACCGGGGAGCTGTTTTTT
abundance: .; j_gene: TRBJ1-6; d_gene: .; v_gene: TRBV27; CDR3aa: CASSLSRNNSPLHF; CDR3nt: TGTGCCAGCAGTTTATCGCGGAATAATTCACCCCTCCACTTT
abundance: .; j_gene: TRBJ1-2; d_gene: .; v_gene: TRBV30; CDR3aa: CAWSVGAGVQHGYTF; CDR3nt: TGTGCCTGGAGTGTAGGGGCAGGGGTTCAGCATGGCTACACCTTC
abundance: once; j_gene: TRBJ2-5; d_gene: .; v_gene: TRBV10-3; CDR3aa: CAIMLSGVRETQYF; CDR3nt: TGTGCCATTATGCTATCAGGGGTACGAGAGACCCAGTACTTC
abundance: once; j_gene: TRBJ2-2; d_gene: TRBD1; v_gene: TRBV28; CDR3aa: CASRDRDTGELFF; CDR3nt: TGTGCCAGCCGGGACAGGGACACCGGGGAGCTGTTTTTT
abundance: .; j_gene: TRBJ2-2; d_gene: TRBD2; v_gene: TRBV7-8; CDR3aa: CASSLSLLAGEGTGELFF; CDR3nt: TGTGCCAGCAGCCTCTCCTTACTAGCGGGAGAGGGAACCGGGGAGCTGTTTTTT